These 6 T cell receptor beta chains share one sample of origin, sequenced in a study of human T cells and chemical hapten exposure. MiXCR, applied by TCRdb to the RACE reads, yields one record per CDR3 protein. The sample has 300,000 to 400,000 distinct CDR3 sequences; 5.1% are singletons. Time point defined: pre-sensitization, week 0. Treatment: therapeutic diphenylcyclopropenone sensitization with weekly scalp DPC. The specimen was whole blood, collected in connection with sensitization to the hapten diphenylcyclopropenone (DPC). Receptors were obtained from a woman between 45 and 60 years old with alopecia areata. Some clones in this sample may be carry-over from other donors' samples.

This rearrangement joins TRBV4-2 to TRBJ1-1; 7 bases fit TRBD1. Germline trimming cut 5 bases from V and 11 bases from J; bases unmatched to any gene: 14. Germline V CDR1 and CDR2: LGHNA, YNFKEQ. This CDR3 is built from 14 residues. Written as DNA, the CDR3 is TGTGCCAGCAGCAAGAGGGACAGCCAGATCGGGGCTTTCTTT. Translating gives CASSKRDSQIGAFF.

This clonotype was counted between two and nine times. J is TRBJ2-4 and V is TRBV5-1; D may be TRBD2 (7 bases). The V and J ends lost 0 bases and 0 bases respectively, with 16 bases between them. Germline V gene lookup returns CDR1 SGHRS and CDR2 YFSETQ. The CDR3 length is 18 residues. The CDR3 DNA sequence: TGCGCCAGCAGCTTGGCCGCGGGGGCGGACTTAGCCAAAAACATTCAGTACTTC. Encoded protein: CASSLAAGADLAKNIQYF.

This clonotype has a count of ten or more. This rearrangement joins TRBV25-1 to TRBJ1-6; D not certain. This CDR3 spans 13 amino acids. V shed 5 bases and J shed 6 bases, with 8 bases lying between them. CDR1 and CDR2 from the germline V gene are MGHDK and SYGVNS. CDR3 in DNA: TGTGCCAGCAGTCCCTCCGGTAATTCACCCCTCCACTTT. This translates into CASSPSGNSPLHF.

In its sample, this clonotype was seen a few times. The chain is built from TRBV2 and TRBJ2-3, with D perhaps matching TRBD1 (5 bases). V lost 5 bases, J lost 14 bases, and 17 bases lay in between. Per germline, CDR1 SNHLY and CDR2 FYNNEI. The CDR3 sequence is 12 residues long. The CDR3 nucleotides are TGTGCCAGCAGTCCGAAGGTCAAGGGGTCGTATTTT. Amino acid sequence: CASSPKVKGSYF.

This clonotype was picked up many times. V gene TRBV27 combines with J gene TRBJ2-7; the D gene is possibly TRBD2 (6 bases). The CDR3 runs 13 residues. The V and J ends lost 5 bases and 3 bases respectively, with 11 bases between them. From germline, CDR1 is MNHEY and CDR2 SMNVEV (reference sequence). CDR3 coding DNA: TGTGCCAGCAGTCGGGCGGACTACTACGAGCAGTACTTC. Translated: CASSRADYYEQYF.

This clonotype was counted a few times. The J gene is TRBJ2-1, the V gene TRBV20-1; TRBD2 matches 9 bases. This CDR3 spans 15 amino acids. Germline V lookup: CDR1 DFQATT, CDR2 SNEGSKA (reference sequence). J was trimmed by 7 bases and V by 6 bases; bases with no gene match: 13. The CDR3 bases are TGCAGTGCGCAAGCCCCGGGACTAGCTTTAAATGAGCAGTTCTTC. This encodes CSAQAPGLALNEQFF.